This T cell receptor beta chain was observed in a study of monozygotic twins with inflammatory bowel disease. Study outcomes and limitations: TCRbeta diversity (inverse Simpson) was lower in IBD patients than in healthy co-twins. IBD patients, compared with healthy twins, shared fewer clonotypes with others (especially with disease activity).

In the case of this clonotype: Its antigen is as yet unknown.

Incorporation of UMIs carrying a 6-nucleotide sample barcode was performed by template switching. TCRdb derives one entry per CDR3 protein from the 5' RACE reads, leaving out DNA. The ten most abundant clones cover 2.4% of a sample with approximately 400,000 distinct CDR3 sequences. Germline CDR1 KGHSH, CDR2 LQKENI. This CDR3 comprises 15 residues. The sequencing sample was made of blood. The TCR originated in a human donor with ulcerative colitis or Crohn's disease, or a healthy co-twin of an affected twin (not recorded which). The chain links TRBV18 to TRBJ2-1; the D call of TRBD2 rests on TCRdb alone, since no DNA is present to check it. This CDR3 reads CASSPTLADRNEQFF.